This T cell receptor (beta chain) came from a study of shared clonotypes between healthy human individuals. Germline V gives CDR1 MNHEY, CDR2 SVGAGI. Trimming took 4 bases from V and 4 from J, leaving 19 bases between them. This CDR3 comprises 16 residues. The method was immunoSEQ multiplex PCR; TCRdb's version includes in-frame clones alone and lacks a portion of them. The table shows some 2,100,000 clones, with more than 90% occurring only once. This TCR was recovered from a man in his late teens or twenties in good health. What was sequenced was naive CD4+ T cells sorted from blood. Subset noted: CD45RA+ positively selected. The chain carries TRBV6-5 and TRBJ1-1; D gene ambiguous. For the CDR3, the DNA is TGTGCCAGCAGTTCTTCTTTAGTGTGGACCCCCACTGAAGCTTTCTTT. This gives the protein CASSSSLVWTPTEAFF.